This is a list of T cell receptor beta chains from one sample in a study of human T cells and chemical hapten exposure. One entry per CDR3 protein results from TCRdb running MiXCR on the RACE reads. Of roughly 260,000 distinct CDR3 sequences listed, about 8.1% are singletons. The sample in question was whole blood, obtained in connection with sensitization to the hapten diphenylcyclopropenone (DPC). All receptors derive from a woman between 40 and 55 years old with alopecia areata. Some clones in this sample may be carry-over from other donors' samples. Both conserved end residues are part of each CDR3. Fields, in order: D gene, V gene, J gene, clone size, CDR3 DNA, CDR3 protein. D genes are given only for firm matches. Some rows have no size entry. The others give once, few or many, or a class for an expanded clone.

.	TRBV27	TRBJ2-7	.	TGTGCCAGCAGTTTAGAGCGGGTAGGGGTGTACGAGCAGTACTTC	CASSLERVGVYEQYF
.	TRBV9	TRBJ1-6	many	TGTGCCAGCAGCGTAGGAGGGGCTGATAATTCACCCCTCCACTTT	CASSVGGADNSPLHF
.	TRBV28	TRBJ2-3	many	TGTGCCAGCAATCGTGACAGCACAGATACGCAGTATTTT	CASNRDSTDTQYF
.	TRBV2	TRBJ2-1	few	TGTGCCAGCAGTGTAACGGGGCGCCGGCAGTTCTTC	CASSVTGRRQFF
.	TRBV19	TRBJ1-2	once	TGTGCCAGTAGTATAGCGGGGGGCGCGGATGGCTACACCTTC	CASSIAGGADGYTF
TRBD1	TRBV6-1	TRBJ1-5	few	TGTGCCAGCAGGATAGACAGGGGGAGCAATCAGCCCCAGCATTTT	CASRIDRGSNQPQHF
.	TRBV27	TRBJ2-3	few	TGTGCCAGCAGTCAGCCCGGCCTTGGCACAGATACGCAGTATTTT	CASSQPGLGTDTQYF
.	TRBV29-1	TRBJ1-2	.	TGCAGCGTTGACTCAGGAGTTTACTATGGCTACACCTTC	CSVDSGVYYGYTF
.	TRBV6-5	TRBJ2-3	few	TGTGCCAGCAGCAGCAGCGGGCGAGCCACAGATACGCAGTATTTT	CASSSSGRATDTQYF
.	TRBV20-1	TRBJ2-3	many	TGCAGGACCAGGAGCTCGTCGGTTAATACGCAGTATTTT	CRTRSSSVNTQYF
TRBD2	TRBV20-1	TRBJ2-3	.	TGCAGTGCTAGCCCGAGGGGACTAGTGGGACGTACGCAGTATTTT	CSASPRGLVGRTQYF
TRBD1	TRBV6-5	TRBJ2-7	many	TGTGCCAGCAGTTATCGGGACAGGGGGGAATACGAGCAGTACTTC	CASSYRDRGEYEQYF
.	TRBV29-1	TRBJ1-1	.	TGCAGCGTACGCCCGAGGGGGGACACTGAAGCTTCCTTT	CSVRPRGDTEASF
.	TRBV6-2/TRBV6-3	TRBJ1-1	few	TGTGCCAGCAGGTGGGACGGCCTGGGTGAAGCTTTCTTT	CASRWDGLGEAFF
.	TRBV11-2	TRBJ1-2	few	TGTGCCAGCAGCTTAGTTAGGGGCGGTGGCTACACCTTC	CASSLVRGGGYTF
.	TRBV7-9	TRBJ1-4	.	TGTGCCAGCAGCTTAGCGGTCGGTGCAACTAATGAAAAACTGTTTTTT	CASSLAVGATNEKLFF
.	TRBV28	TRBJ2-7	many	TGTGCCAGCAGCAACTCCTACGAGCAGTACTTC	CASSNSYEQYF
TRBD1	TRBV4-1	TRBJ1-2	few	TGCGCCAGCAGCCAAAGACCCGTCGGCCCGGACAGGGGGCAGTTGGCCTTC	CASSQRPVGPDRGQLAF
TRBD2	TRBV10-2	TRBJ2-3	.	TGCGCCAGCAGTGATCCGTTAGCGGGACCAGATACGCAGTATTTT	CASSDPLAGPDTQYF